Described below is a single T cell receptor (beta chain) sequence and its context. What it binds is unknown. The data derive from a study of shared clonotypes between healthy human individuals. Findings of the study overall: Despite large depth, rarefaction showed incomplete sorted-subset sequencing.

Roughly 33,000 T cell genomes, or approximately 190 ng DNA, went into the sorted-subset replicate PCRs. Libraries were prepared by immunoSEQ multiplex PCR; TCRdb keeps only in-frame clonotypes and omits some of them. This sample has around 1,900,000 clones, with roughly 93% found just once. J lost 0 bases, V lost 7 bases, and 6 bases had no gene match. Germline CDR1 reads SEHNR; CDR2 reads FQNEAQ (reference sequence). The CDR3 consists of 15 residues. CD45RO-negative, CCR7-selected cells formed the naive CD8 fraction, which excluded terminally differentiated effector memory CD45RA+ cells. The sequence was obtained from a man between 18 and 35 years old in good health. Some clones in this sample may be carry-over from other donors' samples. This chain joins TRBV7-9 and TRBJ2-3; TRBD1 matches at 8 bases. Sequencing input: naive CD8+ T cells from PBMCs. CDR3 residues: CASTVQGESTDTQYF. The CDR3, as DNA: TGTGCCAGCACGGTACAGGGGGAGAGCACAGATACGCAGTATTTT.